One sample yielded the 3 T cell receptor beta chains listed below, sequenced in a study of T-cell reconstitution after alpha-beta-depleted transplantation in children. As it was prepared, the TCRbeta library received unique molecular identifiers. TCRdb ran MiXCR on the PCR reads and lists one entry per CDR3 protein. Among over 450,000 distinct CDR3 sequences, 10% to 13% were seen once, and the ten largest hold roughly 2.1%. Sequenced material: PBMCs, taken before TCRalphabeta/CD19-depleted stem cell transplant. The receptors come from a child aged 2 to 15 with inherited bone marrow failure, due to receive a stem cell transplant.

The CDR3 is CASPGSISGANVLTF. CDR3 nucleotides: TGTGCCAGCCCAGGGTCAATCTCTGGGGCCAACGTCCTGACTTTC. The V gene is TRBV6-5, the J gene TRBJ2-6, with D maybe TRBD1 (5 bases). This CDR3 contains 15 residues. V was cut by 8 bases and J by 0 bases, with 11 bases left in between. From germline, CDR1 is MNHEY and CDR2 SVGAGI.

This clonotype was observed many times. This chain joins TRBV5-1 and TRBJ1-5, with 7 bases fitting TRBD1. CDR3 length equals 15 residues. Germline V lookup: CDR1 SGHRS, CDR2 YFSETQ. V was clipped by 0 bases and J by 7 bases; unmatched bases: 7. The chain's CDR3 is CASSLGDSLHQPQHF. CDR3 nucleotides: TGCGCCAGCAGCTTGGGGGACAGTCTTCACCAGCCCCAGCATTTT.

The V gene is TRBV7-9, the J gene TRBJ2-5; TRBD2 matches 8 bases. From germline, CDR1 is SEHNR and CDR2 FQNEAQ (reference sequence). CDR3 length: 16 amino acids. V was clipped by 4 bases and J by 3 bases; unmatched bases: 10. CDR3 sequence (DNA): TGTGCCAGCAGCTCTAGCGGGCGGTGGGTTGAAGAGACCCAGTACTTC. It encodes CASSSSGRWVEETQYF.